This TCR beta chain is drawn from a study of OX40 agonist ivuxolimab in advanced cancers. Libraries were prepared by immunoSEQ multiplex PCR; TCRdb keeps only in-frame clonotypes and omits some of them. Of around 100,000 clones listed, roughly nine tenths are singletons. This receptor was obtained from an adult with an advanced solid tumor such as melanoma, head and neck, liver or kidney cancer. The starting material was CD4+ or CD8+ T cells sorted from blood, obtained in a trial of the OX40 agonist ivuxolimab.

In DNA, the CDR3 is TGTGCCAGCAGCTTTGGAATAAACACTGAAGCTTTCTTT. The encoded protein is CASSFGINTEAFF. V is TRBV7-9 and J is TRBJ1-1, with D unresolved. The CDR3 sequence is 13 residues long. The V and J ends lost 3 bases and 2 bases respectively, with 7 bases between them. Germline V gene data show CDR1 as SEHNR and CDR2 as FQNEAQ (reference sequence).